Listed below are T cell receptor beta chains from one sample, sequenced in a study of persistence of HIV-infected CD4 T cells. No antigen is known for these receptors. This table comes from immunoSEQ multiplex PCR, and its TCRdb copy is limited to in-frame clones, with some not included. Altogether some 9,200 clones are present, 82% being singletons, with the ten largest covering about 2%. Sequenced material: CD4+ T cells sorted from PBMCs after approximately 19-hour stimulation, taken from a patient who received antiretroviral therapy. The receptors stem from an adult woman with HIV who was CMV-seropositive. Each CDR3 is given with its conserved first and last residue. A row's size may be missing; if present it is once, few, many or a size class.

size | J | V | CDR3
- | TRBJ2-5 | TRBV9 | CASSISTGEETQYF
once | TRBJ1-2 | TRBV5-1 | CASSPGRTSLYGYTF
- | TRBJ1-2 | TRBV30 | CAWSVQGHFGYTF
- | TRBJ2-7 | TRBV2 | CASCQSRSSYEQYF
few | TRBJ1-1 | TRBV18 | CASSDSNTEAFF
- | TRBJ1-2 | TRBV6-1 | CASRTVGYGYTF
few | TRBJ2-2 | TRBV5-1 | CASSPSPTGGGGELFF
- | TRBJ2-7 | TRBV2 | CASSFGTSGSYEQYF
- | TRBJ1-1 | TRBV5-8 | CASTRRGHNTEAFF
- | TRBJ1-1 | TRBV5-6 | CASSSKPGQQNTEAFF
few | TRBJ1-1 | TRBV4-2 | CASSRGTGGMNTEAFF
- | TRBJ2-3 | TRBV18 | CASSPTTSGRGYTQYF
- | TRBJ2-7 | TRBV7-2 | CASSPRTGGIYEQYF
- | TRBJ1-1 | TRBV5-1 | CASSPRQGPYTEAFF
- | TRBJ1-2 | TRBV28 | CASSAPGTDSNYGYTF
- | TRBJ1-1 | TRBV7-9 | CASSPGTGGIIDEAFF
- | TRBJ2-5 | TRBV7-8 | CASSLGQAQYSVQVTQYF
- | TRBJ2-4 | TRBV28 | CASSYPPQNIQYF
few | TRBJ1-4 | TRBV5-1 | CASSLKGEKLFF
- | TRBJ1-1 | TRBV2 | CASRDRGVGTEAFF
- | TRBJ2-5 | TRBV6-5 | CASGKETQYF
- | TRBJ2-1 | TRBV7-3 | CASSLTAAGAYNEQFF
once | TRBJ2-1 | TRBV6-4 | CASSAGASDVNEQFF
- | TRBJ1-2 | TRBV9 | CASRAGDRGGGYTF
- | TRBJ1-1 | TRBV29-1 | CSVVGRGRTEAFF
- | TRBJ1-2 | TRBV25-1 | CASSEPGDRGYNGYTF
- | TRBJ2-2 | TRBV7-9 | CASVGASNTGELFF
- | TRBJ1-1 | TRBV28 | CASLGPLNTEAFF
- | TRBJ1-5 | TRBV7-6 | CASSFEGGGQPQHF
- | TRBJ1-2 | TRBV29-1 | CSVADSSTNYGYTF
- | TRBJ2-2 | TRBV5-1 | CASSLEVGGELFF
- | TRBJ2-7 | TRBV24-1 | CATSKTGTGNEQYF
- | TRBJ1-1 | TRBV18 | CASSPTSGGPNTEAFF
- | TRBJ2-1 | TRBV28 | CASLPSSVSEQFF
- | TRBJ1-1 | TRBV24-1 | CATSDSRRGYTEAFF
- | TRBJ2-6 | TRBV10-1 | CASRAQSRDRDAAGANVLTF